The 7 T cell receptor beta chains below come from one sample, sequenced in a study of T cell responses to AZD1222 COVID-19 vaccine. Assay: immunoSEQ multiplex PCR; the TCRdb copy retains only in-frame clones and omits some. The profile covers roughly 150,000 clones, with approximately 90% appearing a single time and roughly 1.9% taken by the ten largest. The sequencing here drew on peripheral blood, taken on day 0 of AZD1222 vaccination. The receptors shown here come from an adult in good health.

This chain joins TRBV6-5 and TRBJ2-6, with D tentatively TRBD1 (5 bases). This CDR3 is 15 amino acids long. Looked up from germline, CDR1 is MNHEY and CDR2 is SVGAGI. With 5 bases removed from V and 0 bases from J, the gap between germline ends came to 8 bases. CDR3 region: CASSRGASGANVLTF. Here the CDR3 DNA reads TGTGCCAGCAGTAGGGGCGCCTCTGGGGCCAACGTCCTGACTTTC.

The chain employs TRBV16 and TRBJ1-1; TRBD1 might be the D (6 bases). V was shortened by 1 base and J by 5 bases, with 14 bases between the two germline ends. The germline gives CDR1 KGHSY, CDR2 FQNENV. CDR3 length: 15 residues. CDR3 in DNA: TGTGCCAGCAGCCAATTATTACAGGGAGGAACTGAAGCTTTCTTT. Protein: CASSQLLQGGTEAFF.

The chain recombines TRBV28 with TRBJ1-4; 7 nucleotides agree with TRBD1. CDR3 length equals 15 residues. The junction had 4 bases not matched to a gene; V was cut back by 6 bases and J by 0 bases. Germline assignment: CDR1 MDHEN and CDR2 SYDVKM. The CDR3 loop reads CASSPTGTTNEKLFF. For the CDR3, the DNA is TGTGCCAGCAGCCCGACAGGGACAACTAATGAAAAACTGTTTTTT.

In this sample, this clone turned up once. The chain is built from TRBV5-1 and TRBJ1-1; D unresolved. The CDR3 totals 13 residues. Deletions cut 0 bases from V and 6 bases from J, with 9 bases between. Germline V lookup: CDR1 SGHRS, CDR2 YFSETQ. The CDR3, as DNA: TGCGCCAGCAGCTTGGGTATGGACCCTGAAGCTTTCTTT. The encoded protein is CASSLGMDPEAFF. The full variable domain, with the rest looked up from reference TRBV5-1 and TRBJ1-1, is KAGVTQTPRYLIKTRGQQVTLSCSPISGHRSVSWYQQTPGQGLQFLFEYFSETQRNKGNFPGRFSGRQFSNSRSEMNVSTLELGDSALYLCASSLGMDPEAFFGQGTRLTVV.

There are a few counts of this clone. This chain connects TRBV28 to TRBJ1-2; TRBD1 aligns across 7 bases. Trimming cost V 6 bases and J 4 bases; bases outside gene matches: 11. The CDR3 has 15 amino acids. Germline V gene sequence: CDR1 MDHEN, CDR2 SYDVKM. DNA of the CDR3: TGTGCCAGCAGCTCTGACGATGGGACAGCCTATGGCTACACCTTC. Amino acid sequence: CASSSDDGTAYGYTF.

This rearrangement joins TRBV10-3 to TRBJ2-1, with 8 bases that match TRBD1. The junction had 15 bases not matched to a gene; V was cut back by 10 bases and J by 7 bases. Germline lookup yields CDR1 ENHRY and CDR2 SYGVKD. CDR3 length equals 15 residues. The DNA of the CDR3 is TGTGCCACTACCGCCGGGACAGGTATTGGGAATGAGCAGTTCTTC. It yields the protein CATTAGTGIGNEQFF.

J is TRBJ1-1 and V is TRBV28; D possibly corresponds to TRBD1 (5 bases). This CDR3 has 14 amino acids. In germline, CDR1 is MDHEN, CDR2 SYDVKM. Trimming left V 8 bases short and J 1 base short, with 14 bases between. The CDR3 bases are TGTGCCAGCGTGGCGCCAGGGAAGAACACTGAAGCTTTCTTT. It is translated as CASVAPGKNTEAFF.